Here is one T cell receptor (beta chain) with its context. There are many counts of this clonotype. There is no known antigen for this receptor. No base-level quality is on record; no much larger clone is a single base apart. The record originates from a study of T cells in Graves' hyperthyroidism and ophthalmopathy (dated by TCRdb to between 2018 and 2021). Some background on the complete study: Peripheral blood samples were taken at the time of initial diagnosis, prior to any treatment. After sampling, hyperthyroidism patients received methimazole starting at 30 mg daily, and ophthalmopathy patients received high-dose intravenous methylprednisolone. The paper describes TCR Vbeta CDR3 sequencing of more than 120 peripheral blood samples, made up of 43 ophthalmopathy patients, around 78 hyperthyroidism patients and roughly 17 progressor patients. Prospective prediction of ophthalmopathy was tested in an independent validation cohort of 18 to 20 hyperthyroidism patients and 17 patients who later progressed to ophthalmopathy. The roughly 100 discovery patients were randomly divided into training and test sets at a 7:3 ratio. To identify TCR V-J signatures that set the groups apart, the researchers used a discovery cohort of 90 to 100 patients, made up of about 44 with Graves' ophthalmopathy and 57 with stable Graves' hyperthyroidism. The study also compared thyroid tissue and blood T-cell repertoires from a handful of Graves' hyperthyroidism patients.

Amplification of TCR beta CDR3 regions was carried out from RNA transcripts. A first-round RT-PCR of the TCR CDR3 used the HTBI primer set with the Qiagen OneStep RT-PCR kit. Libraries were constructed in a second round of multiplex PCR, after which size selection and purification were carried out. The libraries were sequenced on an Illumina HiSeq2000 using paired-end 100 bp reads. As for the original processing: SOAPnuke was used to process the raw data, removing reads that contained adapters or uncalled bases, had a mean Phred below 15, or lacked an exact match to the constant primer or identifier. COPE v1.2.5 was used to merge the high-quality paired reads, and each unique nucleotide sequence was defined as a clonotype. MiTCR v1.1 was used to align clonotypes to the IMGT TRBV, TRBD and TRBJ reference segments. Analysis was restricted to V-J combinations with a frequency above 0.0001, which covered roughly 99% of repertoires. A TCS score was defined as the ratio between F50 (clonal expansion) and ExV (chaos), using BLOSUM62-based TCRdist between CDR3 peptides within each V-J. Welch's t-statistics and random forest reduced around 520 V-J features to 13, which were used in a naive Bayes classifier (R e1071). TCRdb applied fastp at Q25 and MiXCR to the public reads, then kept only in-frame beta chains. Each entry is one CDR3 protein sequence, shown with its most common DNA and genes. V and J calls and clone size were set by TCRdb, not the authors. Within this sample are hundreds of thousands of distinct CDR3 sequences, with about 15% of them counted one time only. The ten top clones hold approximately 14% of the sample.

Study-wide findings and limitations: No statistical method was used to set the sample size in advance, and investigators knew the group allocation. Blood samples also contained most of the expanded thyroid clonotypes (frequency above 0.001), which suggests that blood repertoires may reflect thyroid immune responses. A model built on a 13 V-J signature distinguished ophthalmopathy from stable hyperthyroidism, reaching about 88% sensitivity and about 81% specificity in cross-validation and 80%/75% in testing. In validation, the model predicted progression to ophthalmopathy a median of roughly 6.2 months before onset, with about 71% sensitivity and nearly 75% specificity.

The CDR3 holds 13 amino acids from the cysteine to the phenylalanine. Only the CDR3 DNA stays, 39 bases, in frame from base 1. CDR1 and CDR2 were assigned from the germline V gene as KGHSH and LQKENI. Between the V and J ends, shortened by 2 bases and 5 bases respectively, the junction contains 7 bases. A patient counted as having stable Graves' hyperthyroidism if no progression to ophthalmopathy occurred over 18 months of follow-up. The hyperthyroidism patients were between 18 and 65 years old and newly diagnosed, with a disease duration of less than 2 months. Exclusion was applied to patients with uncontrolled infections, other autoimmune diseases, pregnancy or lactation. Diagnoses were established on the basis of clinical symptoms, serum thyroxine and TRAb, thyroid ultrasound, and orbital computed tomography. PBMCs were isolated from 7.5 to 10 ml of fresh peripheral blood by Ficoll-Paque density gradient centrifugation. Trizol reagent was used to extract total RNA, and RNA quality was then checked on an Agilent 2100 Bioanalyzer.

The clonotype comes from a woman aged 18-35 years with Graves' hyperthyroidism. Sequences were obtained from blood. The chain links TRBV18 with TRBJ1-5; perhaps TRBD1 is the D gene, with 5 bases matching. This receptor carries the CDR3 CASSPDSDQPQHF. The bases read TGTGCCAGCTCACCAGACAGTGATCAGCCCCAGCATTTT.